This TCR beta chain is from a study of shared clonotypes between healthy human individuals (TCRdb year 2020). Context from the whole study: A couple of women and a few men aged 18 to 49 years were included in the cohort. The study deeply sequenced blood TCR repertoires of about 5 healthy adults to estimate repertoire size and the extent of clonotype sharing between individuals. Between about 0.85 and 10 billion PBMCs per donor were obtained by leukapheresis. For each donor, CD4 naive and CD4 memory were each given three plates, CD8 naive was given two plates, and CD8 memory was given one plate. To increase sequencing depth and limit assay-specific biases, TCR repertoire library preparation and sequencing were carried out by different laboratories using diverse techniques.

The donors were healthy, HIV-negative adults with no recently reported acute infections or vaccinations. Only Caucasian adults living in Nashville, Tennessee, USA were represented among the donors. CD4+ T cells were enriched by magnetic negative selection; naive cells were then positively selected on CD45RA, and the negative fraction formed the memory subset. After blood collection by leukapheresis, PBMCs were isolated using Ficoll-Histopaque density gradient centrifugation and then cryopreserved in the vapor phase of liquid nitrogen. Analytical flow cytometry was used to check the purity and quantity of every magnetically sorted T cell population. Each sorted fraction had its genomic DNA isolated and then quantified by UV absorbance on a Nanodrop 2000c. The sample holds one count of this clone. Which antigen it targets is not known. The record has no base qualities; no much larger clone is one base away.

Using the deep immunoSEQ assay, multiplex PCR amplified TCR CDR3 regions from genomic DNA. For each cell subset, the extracted genomic DNA was distributed evenly across all wells of several immunoSEQ 96-well plates, and each plate served as one replicate. For sorted subsets, each replicate PCR was loaded with around 200 ng genomic DNA, equivalent to approximately 33,000 T cell genomes. Purified libraries were measured with a Qubit 3.0 fluorometer, size-checked on a Bioanalyzer 2100, and measured again with the KAPA Library Quantification kit. Every immunoSEQ 96-well plate was sequenced on a separate single-read 150-cycle Illumina NextSeq 550 flow cell. The authors processed their data as follows. The immunoSEQ output contained only junctional sequences without quality scores, so filtering could not match that applied to full-length reads. To assign V/J genes and CDR3, sequences were annotated against IMGT germline references using PyIR, a Python wrapper for IgBLAST v1.9. Reads were removed for weak V/J assignments (E-value above 1e-6), missing CDR3, stop codons, out-of-frame junctions, or ambiguous translated residues. V3J clonotypes were defined as sequences sharing the same inferred V gene, J gene, and CDR3 amino acid sequence. Percentage overlap between repertoires was computed as shared unique clonotypes divided by the size of the smaller repertoire. Repertoire richness was assessed with RTK rarefaction, the Chao1 estimator, and Recon v2.1 estimates of unobserved clonotypes. OLGA was used to compute generation probabilities for all TCRbeta clonotypes that the gDNA method yielded from a handful of donors. TCRdb mirrors the immuneACCESS table, restricted to in-frame sequences. Some clones are absent from its copies; in checked studies, under half trace to an unresolved V gene, and the reason for the others is unknown. D and trimming were read from the DNA, whereas the V and J calls and clone size are those reported in that table. In this sample the table shows about 680,000 clones, about 80% of which occur a single time. The ten largest clones capture around 2% of the sample.

Beyond this particular receptor, the publication reports: Rarefaction of sorted-subset datasets indicated incomplete sequencing despite the large sequencing depth. Because the study included a small number of donors, the genetic and exposure-history diversity represented was limited. Estimated clonotype richness was generally larger for naive than for memory subsets. Sampling was restricted to blood, and TCR repertoires in tissues likely differ from the TCR repertoires found in blood. Compared with non-shared clonotypes, clonotypes shared by all four sorted-subset donors had higher generation probabilities. Approximately 5% of naive CD4, 3.5% of naive CD8, approximately 2% of memory CD4, and about 0.4% of memory CD8 clonotypes were shared across a handful of donors. Pairwise subsampling indicated that sequencing depth was expected to affect the degree of clonotype sharing among donors.

Specimen: memory CD4+ T cells sorted from blood. The sample's cell subset or site label, in plain terms: CD45RA-negative fraction. This TCR was recovered from a woman in her thirties in good health.

The DNA is as follows: TGTGCCAGCTCACCGGGTCTACTCGACACTGAAGCTTTCTTT. This codes for CASSPGLLDTEAFF. Rearrangement joined TRBV18 to TRBJ1-1; the D gene lacks a confident call. Cut back by 3 bases and 3 bases, the V and J ends lie 11 bases apart. Via the germline V gene, CDR1 is KGHSH and CDR2 LQKENI. The CDR3 spans 14 residues, from the cysteine through the phenylalanine. The CDR3 DNA has 42 bases and is translated from base 1.